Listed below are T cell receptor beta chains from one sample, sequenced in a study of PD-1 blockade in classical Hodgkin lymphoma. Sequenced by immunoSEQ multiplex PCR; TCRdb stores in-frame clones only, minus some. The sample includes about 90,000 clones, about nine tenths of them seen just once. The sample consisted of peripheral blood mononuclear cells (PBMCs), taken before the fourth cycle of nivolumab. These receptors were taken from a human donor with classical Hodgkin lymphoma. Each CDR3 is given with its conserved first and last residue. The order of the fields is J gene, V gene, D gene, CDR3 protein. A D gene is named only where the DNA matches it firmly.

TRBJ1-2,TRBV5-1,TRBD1,CASSLARRQGNGYTF
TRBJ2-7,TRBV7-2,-,CASSWSGSYEQYF
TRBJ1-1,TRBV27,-,CASSLYQGDTEAFF
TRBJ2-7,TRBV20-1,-,CSAGDTYEQYF
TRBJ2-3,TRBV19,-,CASSLNTPVPHTDTQYF
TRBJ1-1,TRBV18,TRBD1,CASSLGQGITEAFF
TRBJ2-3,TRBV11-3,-,CASSLGLVGFGLPTDTQYF
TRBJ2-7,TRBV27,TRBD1,CASSLHGDSSYEQYF
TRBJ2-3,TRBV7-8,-,CASSAGVQGAAQYF
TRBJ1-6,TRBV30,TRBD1,CAWIYSGGNNSPLHF
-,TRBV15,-,CATSSEPRDNAYEQYF
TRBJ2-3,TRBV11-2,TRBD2,CASGLAGGTDTQYF
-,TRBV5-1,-,CASSLVGYEQYF
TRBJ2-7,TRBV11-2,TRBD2,CASSTLAGNYEQYF
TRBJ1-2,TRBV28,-,CASSFFRSVSLAQNYGYTF
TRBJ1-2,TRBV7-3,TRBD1,CASSLEGTGDRGHDNYGYTF
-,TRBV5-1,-,CASSDASDGISYEQYF
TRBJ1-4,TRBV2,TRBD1,CASSELSGTGNEKLFF
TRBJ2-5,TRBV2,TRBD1,CASGRDSQETQYF
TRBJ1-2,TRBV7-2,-,CASSLAELIWARGYTF
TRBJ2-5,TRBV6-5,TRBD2,CASKSGGRETQYF
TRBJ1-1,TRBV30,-,CAWIYSGEFEAFF
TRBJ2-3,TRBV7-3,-,CASSPAGSLDTQYF
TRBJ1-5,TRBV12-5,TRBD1,CASGLVGRGRVRNQPQHF
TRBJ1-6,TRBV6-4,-,CASSQLYNSPLHF
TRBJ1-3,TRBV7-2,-,CASSMTGSGNTIYF
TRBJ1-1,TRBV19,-,CASSIAEAPEAFF
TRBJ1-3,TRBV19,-,CASSIMAAGNTIYF
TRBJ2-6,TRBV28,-,CASTLNSGANVLTF
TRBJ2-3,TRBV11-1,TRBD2,CASSSREGRDTQYF
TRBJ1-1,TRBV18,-,CASSPPRNGLNTEAFF
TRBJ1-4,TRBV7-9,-,CASSRQGFPNEKLFF
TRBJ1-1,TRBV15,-,CATRAPLGRGKRSAEAFF
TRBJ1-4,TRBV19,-,CASTQDGRIGKLFF
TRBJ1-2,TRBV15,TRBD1,CATSRDKGARTF
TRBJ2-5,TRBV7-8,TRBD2,CASSPSFLAGKEETQYF
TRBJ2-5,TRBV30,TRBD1,CAWSVGTEGETQYF
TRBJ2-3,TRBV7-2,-,CASSREPLGRNTDTQYF
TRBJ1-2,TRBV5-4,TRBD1,CASSFARQGLNYGYTF
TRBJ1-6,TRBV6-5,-,CASSEGRNSPLHF
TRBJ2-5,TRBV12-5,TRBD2,CASGLVPLLRGSREETQYF
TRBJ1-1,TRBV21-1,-,CTRVGKTEAFF
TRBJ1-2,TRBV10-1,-,CASSEGQHYGYTF
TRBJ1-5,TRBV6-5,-,CASRGISFGNQPQHF
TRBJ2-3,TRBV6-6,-,CASRVLAGGTDTQYF
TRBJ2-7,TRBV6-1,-,CASSESYEQYF
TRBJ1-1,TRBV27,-,CASSPRQMMNTEAFF
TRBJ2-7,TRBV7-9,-,CASSPGDLEYF
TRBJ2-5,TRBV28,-,CASSFRLPGQETQYF
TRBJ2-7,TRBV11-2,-,CASSLEGVQGEQYF
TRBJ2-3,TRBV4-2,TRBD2,CASSQDLISGGYLVDTQYF
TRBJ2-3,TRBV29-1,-,CSVEDWGAASTDTQYF
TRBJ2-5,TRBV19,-,CASSIWGAGETQYF
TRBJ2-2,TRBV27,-,CASSLREGSGELFF
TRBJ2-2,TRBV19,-,CASSWRTGELFF
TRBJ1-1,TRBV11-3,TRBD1,CASYRGSWGNTEAFF
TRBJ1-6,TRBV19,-,CASSISQAFSPLHF